Below, 24 T cell receptor beta chains from the same sample are listed, as sequenced in a study of CD8+ T cells in alopecia areata. Indicated treatment: oral pan-JAK inhibitor, 5-10 mg twice daily. After isolation, RNA underwent reverse transcription to generate cDNA as the sequencing template. The table came from immunoSEQ multiplex PCR; TCRdb's copy has only in-frame clones and leaves some out. The sample includes roughly 100,000 clones, over 75% of them seen just once. Sequences were derived from CD8+ T cells sorted from blood, sampled at approximately week 31, from a patient treated with tofacitinib. Receptor source: a human donor with alopecia areata.

J is TRBJ2-7 and V is TRBV19, with D uncertain. The CDR3 totals 15 residues. The V end was cut by 0 bases, the J end by 2 bases, with 11 bases between. From germline, CDR1 is LNHDA and CDR2 SQIVND (reference sequence). CDR3 nucleotide sequence: TGTGCCAGTAGTATAGAAGCCGACACAACCTACGAGCAGTACTTC. It is translated as CASSIEADTTYEQYF. The full variable domain, rest sourced from reference TRBV19 and TRBJ2-7, is DGGITQSPKYLFRKEGQNVTLSCEQNLNHDAMYWYRQDPGQGLRLIYYSQIVNDFQKGDIAEGYSVSREKKESFPLTVTSAQKNPTAFYLCASSIEADTTYEQYFGPGTRLTVT.

CDR3 DNA: TGTGCCAGCAGCGTGGACGGGACAGGCGATGAGCAGTTCTTC. This codes for CASSVDGTGDEQFF. This chain connects TRBV9 to TRBJ2-1; 8 bases match TRBD1. This CDR3 comprises 14 residues. The germline V gene encodes CDR1 SGDLS and CDR2 YYNGEE. Germline trimming cut 2 bases from V and 8 bases from J; bases unmatched to any gene: 6.

This rearrangement joins TRBV7-9 to TRBJ1-3; TRBD1 might be the D (6 bases). CDR3 length: 16 amino acids. Trimming took 5 bases from V and 0 from J, leaving 14 bases between them. Per germline, CDR1 SEHNR and CDR2 FQNEAQ (reference sequence). In DNA, the CDR3 is TGTGCCAGCAGCACAAACAGGGCCACCTCTGGAAACACCATATATTTT. Protein: CASSTNRATSGNTIYF. Variable domain in full (rest from reference TRBV7-9 and TRBJ1-3): DTGVSQNPRHKITKRGQNVTFRCDPISEHNRLYWYRQTLGQGPEFLTYFQNEAQLEKSRLLSDRFSAERPKGSFSTLEIQRTEQGDSAMYLCASSTNRATSGNTIYFGEGSWLTVV.

The chain couples TRBV6-5 to TRBJ2-5; D gene ambiguous. The closer fit of TRBJ2-7 to the DNA end suggests the J call may be wrong. The germline V gene has CDR1 MNHEY and CDR2 SVGAGI. The CDR3 length is 14 residues. The CDR3 reads CASSYGQTAYEQYF. Here the CDR3 DNA reads TGTGCCAGCAGTTACGGCCAGACCGCCTACGAGCAGTACTTC.

Turning to this clone: This sample also contains other DNA sequences that code for the same CDR3. V is TRBV4-1 and J is TRBJ2-2; D not resolved. Germline-derived CDR1 and CDR2 are MGHRA and YSYEKL. The length of the CDR3 is 11 residues. V lost 0 bases and J 8 bases, leaving 1 base between the germline ends. The CDR3 region is CASSQDGELFF. CDR3 sequence (DNA): TGCGCCAGCAGCCAAGATGGGGAGCTGTTTTTT.

This chain links TRBV6-5 with TRBJ2-5, with TRBD1 as a possible D gene (6 bases). Looked up from germline, CDR1 is MNHEY and CDR2 is SVGAGI. Trimming left V 8 bases short and J 0 bases short, with 10 bases between. The CDR3 has 13 residues. CDR3 DNA: TGTGCCAGCGTCCGGGACAACCAAGAGACCCAGTACTTC. Amino acids: CASVRDNQETQYF.

The chain links TRBV7-9 to TRBJ2-1, with D possibly matching TRBD2 (5 bases). Germline CDR1 reads SEHNR; CDR2 reads FQNEAQ (reference sequence). The CDR3 extends over 16 amino acids. V was trimmed by 4 bases and J by 7 bases, leaving 20 bases between them. CDR3 loop: CASSSTSGGRANEQFF. As DNA, the CDR3 is TGTGCCAGCAGCTCTACCAGTGGTGGGAGAGCGAATGAGCAGTTCTTC. Full variable domain (outside the CDR3, taken from reference TRBV7-9 and TRBJ2-1): DTGVSQNPRHKITKRGQNVTFRCDPISEHNRLYWYRQTLGQGPEFLTYFQNEAQLEKSRLLSDRFSAERPKGSFSTLEIQRTEQGDSAMYLCASSSTSGGRANEQFFGPGTRLTVL.

The V gene is TRBV6-1, the J gene TRBJ1-5; 7 nucleotides agree with TRBD1. Germline V gives CDR1 MNHNS, CDR2 SASEGT. Trimming took 8 bases from V and 0 from J; bases not matched to a gene: 4. The CDR3 is 14 residues long. CDR3: CASFQGDSNQPQHF. The CDR3 DNA reads as TGTGCCAGCTTTCAGGGGGATAGCAATCAGCCCCAGCATTTT.

The CDR3 bases are TGCGCCAGCAGCCAAGTATATACAGGGGCAGATACGCAGTATTTT. Amino acid sequence: CASSQVYTGADTQYF. The chain recombines TRBV4-1 with TRBJ2-3; 7 bases map to TRBD1. The CDR3 contains 15 residues. With V trimmed by 1 base and J by 4 bases, 5 bases remained unmatched. From germline, CDR1 is MGHRA and CDR2 YSYEKL.

V usage is TRBV25-1 and J usage is TRBJ2-5, with D perhaps given as TRBD1 or TRBD2 (5 bases each). Germline V CDR1 and CDR2: MGHDK, SYGVNS. V was trimmed by 2 bases and J by 11 bases, leaving 9 bases between them. This CDR3 has 11 residues. CDR3 residues: CASSEVGEQYF. CDR3 in DNA: TGTGCCAGCAGTGAAGTAGGGGAGCAGTACTTC.

This chain links TRBV4-1 with TRBJ2-7; D is undetermined. The CDR3 totals 14 residues. The V end was cut by 5 bases, the J end by 0 bases, with 11 bases between. The germline V gene encodes CDR1 MGHRA and CDR2 YSYEKL. As DNA, the CDR3 is TGCGCCAGCAGCATAACGGTCAGCTCCTACGAGCAGTACTTC. Protein product: CASSITVSSYEQYF.

V and J are TRBV7-9 and TRBJ2-7; unclear D gene. From germline, CDR1 is SEHNR and CDR2 FQNEAQ (reference sequence). V lost 6 bases and J 6 bases, leaving 21 bases between the germline ends. This CDR3 is 15 amino acids long. The DNA of the CDR3 is TGTGCCAGCAGGCTGGATGGATATTTAGGTGGCGAGCAGTACTTC. Translating gives CASRLDGYLGGEQYF.

This clone was seen once. The V gene is TRBV5-1, the J gene TRBJ2-7; 7 positions agree with TRBD1. Germline CDR1 and CDR2: SGHRS and YFSETQ. V shed 0 bases, J shed 2 bases, and the junction held 8 bases outside the gene matches. The CDR3 is 16 residues long. CDR3 DNA: TGCGCCAGCAGCTTGGAAACCGACAGGGTTCCCTACGAGCAGTACTTC. It encodes CASSLETDRVPYEQYF.

V gene TRBV30 combines with J gene TRBJ2-3; D uncertain. The V end lost 5 bases, the J end lost 0 bases, and 9 bases lay between the germline ends. The CDR3 runs 13 residues. Germline V gene data show CDR1 as GTSNPN and CDR2 as SVGIG (reference sequence). This CDR3 reads CAWAPLSTDTQYF. CDR3 in DNA: TGTGCCTGGGCCCCGTTGAGCACAGATACGCAGTATTTT.

The chain has TRBV5-1 and TRBJ1-1; no clear D gene. The V gene's germline CDR1 is SGHRS and CDR2 YFSETQ. This CDR3 is 11 amino acids long. The V gene lost 0 bases and the J gene lost 7 bases, with 4 bases spanning the gap. The CDR3 spells CASSLGDEAFF. For the CDR3, the DNA is TGCGCCAGCAGCTTGGGGGATGAAGCTTTCTTT.

This chain connects TRBV11-2 to TRBJ2-7; D gene unclear. The CDR3 has 12 amino acids. Germline V gene sequence: CDR1 SGHAT, CDR2 FQNNGV. V was pared by 1 base and J by 3 bases, with 4 bases between. The DNA of the CDR3 is TGTGCCAGCAGCTTAGCCAGCTACGAGCAGTACTTC. Translating gives CASSLASYEQYF.

The chain joins TRBV5-5 to TRBJ1-1; D not certain. The germline V gene has CDR1 SGHKS and CDR2 YYEKEE (reference sequence). There are 14 residues in the CDR3. V was shortened by 0 bases and J by 13 bases, with 19 bases between the two germline ends. This CDR3 is CASSLAQSSTVDFF. CDR3 nucleotides: TGTGCCAGCAGCTTGGCGCAGTCGTCGACGGTTGATTTCTTT.

The chain has TRBV5-1 and TRBJ1-1; D gene ambiguous. Trimming took 7 bases from V and 7 from J, leaving 11 bases between them. Germline values: CDR1 SGHRS, CDR2 YFSETQ. This CDR3 spans 11 amino acids. The CDR3 is CASRGVGEAFF. The CDR3 DNA sequence: TGCGCCAGCCGGGGTGTAGGTGAAGCTTTCTTT.

This chain connects TRBV29-1 to TRBJ1-2; D is unresolved. CDR3 length: 9 amino acids. V was clipped by 3 bases and J by 14 bases, with 10 bases between them. Germline CDR1 reads SQVTM; CDR2 reads ANQGSEA. CDR3 DNA: TGCAGCGTTGACGGGGATTTTACCTTC. As protein: CSVDGDFTF.

Concerning this clone: The CDR3 does not close with the conserved phenylalanine or tryptophan, likely indicating a read error. The CDR3 sequence: CASSPVWVSGANVLTL. CDR3 sequence (DNA): TGTGCCAGTAGCCCCGTGTGGGTTTCTGGGGCCAACGTCCTGACTCTC. The rearrangement links TRBV19 to TRBJ2-6; D is ambiguous. The germline CDR1 and CDR2 sequences are LNHDA and SQIVND (reference sequence). CDR3 length: 16 amino acids. Trimming left V 6 bases short and J 1 base short, with 13 bases between.

The chain uses TRBV4-1 and TRBJ2-1; 10 bases fit TRBD2. Trimming took 2 bases from V and 8 from J; bases not matched to a gene: 6. Germline-derived CDR1 and CDR2 are MGHRA and YSYEKL. The CDR3 totals 15 residues. CDR3 DNA sequence: TGCGCCAGCAGCCAAACTGCTAGCGGGAGCCATGAGCAGTTCTTC. This codes for CASSQTASGSHEQFF.

In its sample, this clone was seen once. CDR3 region: CASSIDGGQPEAFF. The CDR3 coding sequence is TGTGCCAGTAGTATAGATGGGGGACAGCCTGAAGCTTTCTTT. V is TRBV19 and J is TRBJ1-1, with 7 bases fitting TRBD1. The CDR3 totals 14 residues. The germline gives CDR1 LNHDA, CDR2 SQIVND (reference sequence). J lost 6 bases, V lost 0 bases, and 4 bases had no gene match.

This clone turned up a few times. The chain combines TRBV7-2 with TRBJ2-6; D ambiguous. V shed 5 bases and J shed 0 bases, with 8 bases lying between them. The CDR3 consists of 15 residues. CDR1 and CDR2 from the germline V gene are SGHTA and FQGNSA. In DNA form, the CDR3 reads TGTGCCAGCAGCCTACACAGCTCTGGGGCCAACGTCCTGACTTTC. Translating it yields CASSLHSSGANVLTF.

This chain connects TRBV7-6 to TRBJ2-3; possible D gene TRBD2, 5 bases. Germline V gene lookup returns CDR1 SGHVS and CDR2 FNYEAQ. The CDR3 totals 16 residues. Trimming stripped 2 bases from V and 3 bases from J, with 15 bases between. The CDR3 protein is CASSLRAGSVTDTQYF. The CDR3 DNA reads as TGTGCCAGCAGCTTACGCGCGGGTAGTGTAACAGATACGCAGTATTTT.